These 27 T cell receptor beta chains were sequenced from one sample in a study of blood T cell repertoires in COVID-19. Produced via immunoSEQ multiplex PCR; TCRdb's table is partial and in-frame only. This sample has some 450,000 clones; about 87% occur once, and the top ten carry over 9.5%. The sample was peripheral blood. Receptors originate from a woman in her forties or fifties with COVID-19, enrolled during active disease.

In this sample, this clone turned up a few times. The V call is TRBV12-3 or TRBV12-4, the J call TRBJ2-5; a weak D match, TRBD2 (5 bases). There are 12 residues in the CDR3. With 7 bases removed from V and 5 bases from J, the gap between germline ends came to 11 bases. The CDR3 DNA is TGTGCCAGCAATGGTGGGGAGGAGACCCAGTACTTC. Translated, it gives CASNGGEETQYF.

The chain uses TRBV29-1 and TRBJ1-6; D may be TRBD1 (5 bases). There are 13 residues in the CDR3. Germline CDR1 reads SQVTM; CDR2 reads ANQGSEA. V lost 7 bases to trimming and J lost 7 bases, with 14 bases between them. In DNA, the CDR3 is TGCAGCGCCCAAAGCGGGGGGAATTCACCCCTCCACTTT. Protein sequence: CSAQSGGNSPLHF.

J is TRBJ2-1 and V is TRBV19; TRBD2 agrees at 10 bases. Germline CDR1 and CDR2: LNHDA and SQIVND (reference sequence). The V segment lost 5 bases and the J segment 4 bases; nucleotides outside the gene matches: 8. The CDR3 extends over 16 amino acids. The CDR3 DNA reads as TGTGCCAGTAGTCCTACAACTAGCGGGGCATACAATGAGCAGTTCTTC. Its protein is CASSPTTSGAYNEQFF.

The chain is built from TRBV7-9 and TRBJ2-2; D is unresolved. In germline, CDR1 is SEHNR, CDR2 FQNEAQ (reference sequence). Trimming pared 1 base from V and 0 bases from J, leaving 9 bases between. The CDR3 contains 16 residues. The CDR3: CASSLVGPTNTGELFF. The CDR3 DNA follows: TGTGCCAGCAGCTTAGTTGGCCCAACGAACACCGGGGAGCTGTTTTTT.

CDR3 DNA sequence: TGTGCCAGCAGTTTATTGGGAGATGCTAGCACAGATACGCAGTATTTT. It yields the protein CASSLLGDASTDTQYF. The V and J genes are TRBV27 and TRBJ2-3, with D possibly TRBD2 on 5 matching bases. The CDR3 runs 16 residues. The V and J ends lost 1 base and 0 bases respectively, with 11 bases between them. Germline V gives CDR1 MNHEY, CDR2 SMNVEV (reference sequence).

The count of this clone is one. The CDR3 sequence: CATSDLSGGRGDTQYF. The DNA for the CDR3 is TGTGCCACCAGTGATTTGAGCGGGGGCCGGGGTGATACGCAGTATTTT. The genes are TRBV24-1 and TRBJ2-3; 8 bases agree with TRBD2. With 0 bases clipped from V and 6 bases from J, the junction kept 7 bases outside the gene matches. CDR1 and CDR2 from the germline V gene are KGHDR and SFDVKD. This CDR3 is 16 amino acids long.

J is TRBJ1-5 and V is TRBV11-2; TRBD1 might be the D (6 bases). The CDR3 covers 16 residues. Germline V gene sequence: CDR1 SGHAT, CDR2 FQNNGV. V dropped 1 base and J dropped 4 bases, with 14 bases sitting between them. In nucleotides, the CDR3 is TGTGCCAGCAGCTTAGGGGTCGGACAGCAAAATCAGCCCCAGCATTTT. Amino acid sequence: CASSLGVGQQNQPQHF. Full variable domain (outside the CDR3, taken from reference TRBV11-2 and TRBJ1-5): EAGVAQSPRYKIIEKRQSVAFWCNPISGHATLYWYQQILGQGPKLLIQFQNNGVVDDSQLPKDRFSAERLKGVDSTLKIQPAKLEDSAVYLCASSLGVGQQNQPQHFGDGTRLSIL.

The rearrangement uses TRBV21-1 and TRBJ1-6; the tabulated D call, TRBD1, remains unverified against the DNA. TRBV21-1 is labeled a pseudogene. The CDR3 length is 16 residues. This CDR3 reads CASSKARTENNSPLHF. The CDR3 region has the DNA TGTGCCAGCAGCAAAGCCAGGACAGAGAATAATTCACCCCTCCACTTT.

The chain links TRBV29-1 to TRBJ2-7; 7 bases line up with TRBD1. CDR3 length: 12 residues. Trimming removed 7 bases from V and 3 bases from J; junction bases left unmatched: 6. Germline assignment: CDR1 SQVTM and CDR2 ANQGSEA. The chain's CDR3 is CSARDSRYEQYF. CDR3 bases: TGCAGCGCTCGGGACAGTCGCTACGAGCAGTACTTC.

The chain recombines TRBV5-4 with TRBJ2-1; tentatively, D is TRBD2 (5 bases). This CDR3 has 15 residues. V was shortened by 1 base and J by 7 bases, with 15 bases between the two germline ends. CDR1 and CDR2 (germline): SGHNT, YYREEE (reference sequence). The CDR3 DNA reads TGTGCCAGCAGCTTGTCTATCAATCCGGGGAATGAGCAGTTCTTC. Translation gives CASSLSINPGNEQFF.

This clone has only one observation. The chain uses TRBV11-2 and TRBJ1-2; 7 bases align to TRBD1. This CDR3 has 14 residues. The V gene's germline CDR1 is SGHAT and CDR2 FQNNGV. Trimming removed 8 bases from V and 0 bases from J; junction bases left unmatched: 6. CDR3 coding DNA: TGTGCCAGCCAAACGGGGACAGCTAACTATGGCTACACCTTC. It yields the protein CASQTGTANYGYTF.

CDR3 in DNA: TGTGCCAGCAGTCGACCCGACAGGGGTGTCAATCAGCCCCAGCATTTT. Its translation is CASSRPDRGVNQPQHF. This sequence joins TRBV6-6 and TRBJ1-5; 8 bases agree with TRBD1. This CDR3 has 16 amino acids. V shed 5 bases, J shed 3 bases, and the junction held 9 bases outside the gene matches. Germline V lookup: CDR1 MNHNY, CDR2 SVGAGI (reference sequence).

In DNA, the CDR3 is TGTGCCTGGATGCAGGGGGCTTTGAATAATTCACCCCTCCACTTT. This codes for CAWMQGALNNSPLHF. The gene calls are TRBV30 and TRBJ1-6, with 8 bases identical to TRBD1. Losses at the gene ends were 4 bases for V and 5 bases for J; bases not matched to a gene: 7. The length of the CDR3 is 15 residues. In germline, CDR1 is GTSNPN, CDR2 SVGIG (reference sequence).

The chain carries TRBV9 and TRBJ2-1, with D maybe TRBD2 (6 bases). The CDR3 consists of 14 residues. From germline, CDR1 is SGDLS and CDR2 YYNGEE. V dropped 4 bases and J dropped 7 bases, with 15 bases sitting between them. CDR3 loop: CASSYAGGVNEQFF. The CDR3 DNA is TGTGCCAGCAGCTATGCCGGGGGTGTGAATGAGCAGTTCTTC.

The V and J genes are TRBV5-4 and TRBJ1-1, with 9 bases identical to TRBD1. V dropped 2 bases and J dropped 4; count of bases not matched to a gene: 6. Germline CDR1 is SGHNT and CDR2 is YYREEE (reference sequence). The CDR3 extends over 15 amino acids. CDR3 region: CASSLKDRGGTEAFF. CDR3 nucleotide sequence: TGTGCCAGCAGCTTAAAGGACAGGGGAGGCACTGAAGCTTTCTTT.

V is TRBV2 and J is TRBJ1-5; D is unresolved. Trimming took off 8 bases at V and 5 bases at J, with 13 bases between the two ends. Germline V gene sequence: CDR1 SNHLY, CDR2 FYNNEI. This CDR3 is built from 13 residues. Written as DNA, the CDR3 is TGTGCCAGCTCGCGGGGATCTTATCAGCCCCAGCATTTT. Its protein is CASSRGSYQPQHF.

This clone was seen a few times. The chain is built from TRBV10-2 and TRBJ1-2; unclear D gene. V lost 0 bases, J lost 3 bases, and 8 bases lay in between. CDR3 size: 14 residues. The V gene's germline CDR1 is WSHSY and CDR2 SAAADI. CDR3 DNA sequence: TGCGCCAGCAGTGAGTCGGGCCTCCACTATGGCTACACCTTC. This gives the protein CASSESGLHYGYTF.

The rearrangement uses TRBV7-2 and TRBJ1-6, with 7 bases lining up with TRBD1. The CDR3 runs to 15 residues. The V gene end was trimmed by 1 base and the J gene end by 6 bases; junction bases not matched to a gene: 3. Germline lookup yields CDR1 SGHTA and CDR2 FQGNSA. This CDR3 is CASSLGDSLNSPLHF. The CDR3 bases are TGTGCCAGCAGCTTAGGGGACAGTCTTAATTCACCCCTCCACTTT. Variable domain in full (rest from reference TRBV7-2 and TRBJ1-6): GAGVSQSPSNKVTEKGKDVELRCDPISGHTALYWYRQSLGQGLEFLIYFQGNSAPDKSGLPSDRFSAERTGGSVSTLTIQRTQQEDSAVYLCASSLGDSLNSPLHFGNGTRLTVT.

V gene TRBV6-6 combines with J gene TRBJ1-2; D might be TRBD1 (5 bases). The V end was cut by 2 bases, the J end by 5 bases, with 9 bases between. The CDR3 length is 13 residues. Germline lookup yields CDR1 MNHNY and CDR2 SVGAGI (reference sequence). CDR3 DNA sequence: TGTGCCAGCAGTTACCTTTCAGGGTATGGCTACACCTTC. Protein: CASSYLSGYGYTF.

The chain employs TRBV7-2 and TRBJ1-2; 8 positions match TRBD1. In germline, CDR1 is SGHTA, CDR2 FQGNSA. V shed 5 bases and J 13 bases; nucleotides not matched to a gene: 6. This CDR3 has 11 amino acids. The CDR3 DNA reads as TGTGCCAGCAGCGTCACAGGGGGTCCCACCTTC. Protein: CASSVTGGPTF.

This clone came up a few times. The V call is TRBV27, the J call TRBJ2-7, with 11 bases that match TRBD2. V gave up 5 bases and J gave up 3 bases; unmatched junction bases: 6. The CDR3 has 15 amino acids. Germline assignment: CDR1 MNHEY and CDR2 SMNVEV (reference sequence). The CDR3 DNA reads TGTGCCAGCAGTCCCTCCACTAGCGGGGGCTACGAGCAGTACTTC. The encoded protein is CASSPSTSGGYEQYF.

The chain couples TRBV6-5 to TRBJ1-2; D gene ambiguous. CDR1 MNHEY and CDR2 SVGAGI come from the germline V gene. The length of the CDR3 is 11 residues. V lost 8 bases, J lost 6 bases, and 10 bases lay in between. The CDR3 nucleotides are TGTGCCAGCCGCACTGACAATGGCTACACCTTC. Its protein is CASRTDNGYTF.

The rearrangement uses TRBV2 and TRBJ1-5, with a weak D call TRBD1 (6 bases). V was trimmed by 6 bases and J by 3 bases, leaving 15 bases between them. Germline V gives CDR1 SNHLY, CDR2 FYNNEI. The CDR3 spans 15 residues. The DNA for the CDR3 is TGTGCCAGCAGGCAACAGGGATTAGACAATCAGCCCCAGCATTTT. The encoded protein is CASRQQGLDNQPQHF.

The chain recombines TRBV15 with TRBJ2-3; tentatively, D is TRBD2 (6 bases). CDR1 and CDR2 (germline): LNHNV, YYDKDF (reference sequence). The CDR3 is made up of 15 amino acids. V was cut by 0 bases and J by 4 bases, with 11 bases left in between. CDR3 loop: CATSRDRGTADTQYF. The DNA for the CDR3 is TGTGCCACCAGCAGAGATCGGGGGACCGCAGATACGCAGTATTTT.

The chain couples TRBV10-3 to TRBJ1-1; 10 nucleotides match TRBD1. The CDR3 extends over 13 amino acids. V lost 9 bases, J lost 8 bases, and 9 bases stayed unmatched. Germline-derived CDR1 and CDR2 are ENHRY and SYGVKD. The CDR3 here is CAIFTPGQGEAFF. The CDR3 DNA sequence: TGTGCCATTTTTACCCCGGGACAGGGGGAAGCTTTCTTT.

The gene calls are TRBV19 and TRBJ2-3; 8 bases align to TRBD2. The J segment lost 4 bases and the V segment lost 3 bases, leaving 3 bases of the junction unmatched. This CDR3 contains 14 residues. Germline CDR1 and CDR2: LNHDA and SQIVND (reference sequence). The CDR3 region has the DNA TGTGCCAGTAGTATTGGACTAGCTCCAGATACGCAGTATTTT. It yields the protein CASSIGLAPDTQYF.

The chain uses TRBV2 and TRBJ2-3; 8 nucleotides align to TRBD2. This CDR3 has 16 amino acids. Germline V lookup: CDR1 SNHLY, CDR2 FYNNEI. The V gene end was trimmed by 8 bases and the J gene end by 3 bases; junction bases not matched to a gene: 13. CDR3 bases: TGTGCCAGCGGGGAACTAGCGGCGGGGTTAACAGATACGCAGTATTTT. It yields the protein CASGELAAGLTDTQYF.